This is a list of T cell receptor beta chains from one sample in a study of Graves' ophthalmopathy and Graves' hyperthyroidism. MiXCR was run by TCRdb on the multiplex PCR reads, yielding one entry per CDR3 protein. The table has roughly 170,000 distinct CDR3 sequences, around two fifths seen once; the top ten hold about 9.5%. The sequenced sample consisted of peripheral blood. The receptors were gathered from a man aged 25-45 years with Graves' ophthalmopathy. Both conserved end residues are trimmed from each CDR3. Clone sizes are given selectively: once, few, many, or a class where the clone is expanded.

TRBJ1-5 | NA | 9 | TRBV5-8 | ASSFVRPQH
TRBJ1-2 | NA | 11 | TRBV15 | ATRRSTEYGYT
TRBJ1-1 | many | 14 | TRBV6-2/TRBV6-3 | ASSYDRGRGGTEAF
TRBJ1-1 | NA | 16 | TRBV28 | ASSFPPGEARQGNEAF
TRBJ2-7 | NA | 13 | TRBV27 | ASSLVRIETYEQY
TRBJ2-7 | few | 11 | TRBV29-1 | SVEIGITYEQY
TRBJ2-5 | many | 13 | TRBV6-1 | ASSGGGWAWETQY
TRBJ1-5 | NA | 14 | TRBV11-1 | ASSSSGTGVDQPQH
TRBJ1-5 | many | 14 | TRBV19 | ASSILGQNSNQPQH
TRBJ1-1 | NA | 9 | TRBV27 | ASSWGTEAF
TRBJ1-5 | many | 13 | TRBV4-3 | ASSHSTDSNQPQH
TRBJ1-1 | NA | 13 | TRBV6-2/TRBV6-3 | ASTPWSASNTEAF
TRBJ2-6 | few | 11 | TRBV6-1 | ATLRGGANVLT
TRBJ1-1 | NA | 8 | TRBV7-9 | ASSVIEAF
TRBJ2-2 | many | 12 | TRBV20-1 | SARLVSSTGELF
TRBJ1-2 | NA | 12 | TRBV20-1 | SAQSVTGFYGYT
TRBJ2-7 | NA | 11 | TRBV6-2/TRBV6-3 | ASNPGQGREQY
TRBJ2-2 | many | 10 | TRBV19 | ASSMWTGELF
TRBJ2-1 | many | 11 | TRBV7-7 | ASSLDRHNEQF
TRBJ2-5 | NA | 11 | TRBV2 | ASRVGVLETQY
TRBJ1-2 | NA | 11 | TRBV12-3/TRBV12-4 | ASSTRQTSGYT
TRBJ1-1 | many | 13 | TRBV18 | ASSPFRRRATEAF
TRBJ2-7 | many | 14 | TRBV6-1 | ASTPAGGLLLYEQY
TRBJ2-3 | many | 12 | TRBV12-3/TRBV12-4 | ASSVGRIADTQY
TRBJ2-7 | NA | 12 | TRBV28 | ASSFLAGDYEQY
TRBJ1-2 | many | 10 | TRBV12-3/TRBV12-4 | ASILLARGYT
TRBJ1-1 | NA | 11 | TRBV30 | AWSQGANTEAF
TRBJ2-7 | many | 14 | TRBV27 | ASSLIAEGGFYEQY
TRBJ2-7 | NA | 11 | TRBV6-1 | ASVGGQFYEQY